This is a list of T cell receptor beta chains from one sample in a study of Tregs in tolerant kidney transplant recipients. The protocol was immunoSEQ multiplex PCR, while the TCRdb copy is restricted to in-frame clones and leaves out a portion. The table lists about 240,000 clones, roughly 80% of them singletons, with around 0.6% in the top ten. What was sequenced was CD4+ T cells from blood. The receptors were sampled from a human donor in good health. CDR3s include the opening cysteine and the closing phenylalanine or tryptophan. Each record gives: J gene, D gene, clone size, V gene, CDR3 protein, CDR3 DNA. The D gene is left open where the match is weak. Where a row states a size, it is once, few, many or the class of an expanded clone; other rows omit it.

J gene: TRBJ2-6
D gene: .
clone size: .
V gene: TRBV4-1
CDR3 protein: CASSHGTRESSGANVLTF
CDR3 DNA: TGCGCCAGCAGCCACGGGACAAGAGAAAGCTCTGGGGCCAACGTCCTGACTTTC

J gene: TRBJ1-1
D gene: TRBD1
clone size: .
V gene: TRBV18
CDR3 protein: CASSPGQDRVTEAFF
CDR3 DNA: TGTGCCAGCTCACCAGGTCAGGACAGGGTAACTGAAGCTTTCTTT

J gene: TRBJ2-7
D gene: .
clone size: few
V gene: TRBV7-3
CDR3 protein: CASSLGEVTGTVPYEQYF
CDR3 DNA: TGTGCCAGCAGCTTAGGGGAGGTAACCGGGACAGTTCCCTACGAGCAGTACTTC

J gene: TRBJ1-2
D gene: .
clone size: .
V gene: TRBV2
CDR3 protein: CASIGQAGYGYTF
CDR3 DNA: TGTGCCAGCATAGGGCAGGCGGGCTATGGCTACACCTTC

J gene: TRBJ1-6
D gene: TRBD1
clone size: .
V gene: TRBV7-6
CDR3 protein: CASSLETGGGSPLHF
CDR3 DNA: TGTGCCAGCAGCTTAGAGACAGGGGGAGGATCACCCCTCCACTTT

J gene: TRBJ2-1
D gene: TRBD2
clone size: .
V gene: TRBV2
CDR3 protein: CARRLAGVHEQFF
CDR3 DNA: TGTGCCAGGAGGCTAGCGGGGGTTCATGAGCAGTTCTTC

J gene: TRBJ1-2
D gene: TRBD1
clone size: .
V gene: TRBV6-1
CDR3 protein: CASPTADRDMSGYTF
CDR3 DNA: TGTGCCAGCCCTACGGCCGACAGGGATATGAGTGGCTACACCTTC

J gene: TRBJ1-2
D gene: .
clone size: .
V gene: TRBV4-2
CDR3 protein: CASSPGITNYGYTF
CDR3 DNA: TGTGCCAGCAGCCCGGGAATCACTAACTATGGCTACACCTTC

J gene: TRBJ1-2
D gene: .
clone size: once
V gene: TRBV2
CDR3 protein: CASSDSLSYGYTF
CDR3 DNA: TGTGCCAGCAGTGACAGCCTTTCCTATGGCTACACCTTC

J gene: TRBJ1-1
D gene: .
clone size: .
V gene: TRBV21-1
CDR3 protein: CASSKRKGGDLGGTEAFF
CDR3 DNA: TGTGCCAGCAGCAAAAGGAAGGGAGGGGACCTTGGTGGCACTGAAGCTTTCTTT

J gene: TRBJ2-3
D gene: TRBD1
clone size: .
V gene: TRBV11-1
CDR3 protein: CASSPTGAVDTQYF
CDR3 DNA: TGTGCCAGCAGCCCGACAGGGGCAGTAGATACGCAGTATTTT

J gene: TRBJ2-3
D gene: .
clone size: .
V gene: TRBV5-1
CDR3 protein: CASTPVISSTQYF
CDR3 DNA: TGCGCCAGCACCCCCGTAATATCCAGTACGCAGTATTTT

J gene: TRBJ1-1
D gene: .
clone size: .
V gene: TRBV10-2
CDR3 protein: CASRIGGAVPQAFF
CDR3 DNA: TGCGCCAGCCGTATAGGAGGAGCAGTCCCGCAAGCTTTCTTT

J gene: TRBJ1-4
D gene: TRBD1
clone size: .
V gene: TRBV7-9
CDR3 protein: CASSQYRGVDEKLFF
CDR3 DNA: TGTGCCAGCAGCCAGTACAGGGGCGTGGATGAAAAACTGTTTTTT

J gene: TRBJ2-2
D gene: TRBD1
clone size: .
V gene: TRBV9
CDR3 protein: CASSGDSRYGELFF
CDR3 DNA: TGTGCCAGCAGTGGGGACAGCCGGTACGGGGAGCTGTTTTTT

J gene: TRBJ1-5
D gene: TRBD1
clone size: .
V gene: TRBV19
CDR3 protein: CASTTGQHNQPQHF
CDR3 DNA: TGTGCCAGTACCACGGGACAGCACAATCAGCCCCAGCATTTT

J gene: TRBJ1-2
D gene: .
clone size: once
V gene: TRBV29-1
CDR3 protein: CSVLQPHYGYTF
CDR3 DNA: TGCAGCGTCCTCCAACCTCACTATGGCTACACCTTC

J gene: TRBJ1-2
D gene: TRBD1
clone size: .
V gene: TRBV28
CDR3 protein: CASSLWVPTGVGYTF
CDR3 DNA: TGTGCCAGCAGTTTATGGGTGCCTACAGGGGTTGGCTACACCTTC

J gene: TRBJ1-2
D gene: TRBD1
clone size: .
V gene: TRBV5-1
CDR3 protein: CASSLQGEANYGYTF
CDR3 DNA: TGCGCCAGCAGCCTACAGGGGGAAGCTAACTATGGCTACACCTTC